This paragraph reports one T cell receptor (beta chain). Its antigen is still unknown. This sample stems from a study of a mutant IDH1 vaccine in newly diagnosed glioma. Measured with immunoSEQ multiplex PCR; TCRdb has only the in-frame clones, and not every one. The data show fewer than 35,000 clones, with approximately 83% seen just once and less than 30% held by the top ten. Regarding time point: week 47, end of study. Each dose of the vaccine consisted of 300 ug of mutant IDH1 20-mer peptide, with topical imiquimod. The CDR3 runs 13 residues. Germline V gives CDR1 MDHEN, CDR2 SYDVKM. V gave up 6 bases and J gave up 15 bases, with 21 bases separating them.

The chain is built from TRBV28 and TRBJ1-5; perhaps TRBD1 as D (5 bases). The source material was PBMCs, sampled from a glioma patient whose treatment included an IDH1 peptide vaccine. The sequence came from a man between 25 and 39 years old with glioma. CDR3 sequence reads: CASRPGPSRDGHF. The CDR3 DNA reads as TGTGCCAGCAGGCCGGGACCCTCAAGGGATGGGCATTTT.